The clone carrying this T cell receptor beta chain was detected many times. Its specificity is unknown. The entry originates in a study of human T cells and chemical hapten exposure. Background on the study: Variability of per-sample TCR yields stemmed mainly from small differences in pooled library volume.

Study findings and constraints: Versus controls, significantly more large CDR3 similarity clusters arose from expanded TCRs.

Described time point: pre-sensitization, week 0. Treatment reported: therapeutic diphenylcyclopropenone sensitization with weekly scalp DPC. The CDR3 loop spans 16 amino acids. Germline CDR1 reads SGHVS; CDR2 reads FNYEAQ. Losses at the gene ends were 3 bases for V and 2 bases for J; bases not matched to a gene: 6. The library tagged each cDNA molecule with unique molecular identifiers. In TCRdb, the RACE reads were re-called with MiXCR into one record per CDR3 protein. The table shows about 87,000 distinct CDR3 sequences, with roughly 8.8% occurring only once. Sequences were derived from whole blood, sampled in connection with sensitization to the hapten diphenylcyclopropenone (DPC). The sequence was obtained from a woman aged 40 to 49 with alopecia areata. Some clones in this sample may be carry-over from other donors' samples. This sequence joins TRBV7-6 and TRBJ2-2; TRBD2 matches 7 bases. DNA of the CDR3: TGTGCCAGCAGCTTCGGGCCAGCGGGAAACACCGGGGAGCTGTTTTTT. Translating it yields CASSFGPAGNTGELFF.